These 30 T cell receptor beta chains were all obtained from the same sample, sequenced in a study of T cells in Graves' hyperthyroidism and ophthalmopathy. Amplification yielded TCR beta CDR3 regions, with RNA transcripts as the source. RT-PCR in the first round (using the HTBI primer set) targeted the TCR CDR3. TCRdb reanalysed the multiplex PCR reads using MiXCR and keeps one entry per CDR3 protein. The sample contains hundreds of thousands of distinct CDR3 sequences, roughly 40% of which appear only once. The sequenced sample was blood. The receptors derive from a man between 18 and 29 years old with Graves' hyperthyroidism.

The rearrangement joins TRBV11-1 to TRBJ2-7; 7 bases map to TRBD1. This CDR3 comprises 14 residues. The V gene end was trimmed by 7 bases and the J gene end by 2 bases; junction bases not matched to a gene: 8. In germline, CDR1 is SGHAT, CDR2 FQDESV (reference sequence). The CDR3 DNA sequence: TGTGCCAGCAATGAGGGGGCGCTGACCTACGAGCAGTACTTC. It specifies CASNEGALTYEQYF.

Many counts were recorded for this clonotype. This chain uses TRBV7-9 with TRBJ1-1; D ambiguous. Trimming left V 5 bases short and J 4 bases short, with 8 bases between. Germline V gives CDR1 SEHNR, CDR2 FQNEAQ (reference sequence). The CDR3 extends over 12 amino acids. The CDR3 reads CASSPETTEAFF. CDR3 DNA sequence: TGTGCCAGCAGCCCGGAGACCACTGAAGCTTTCTTT.

At least ten counts were recorded for this clonotype. The CDR3 DNA is TGTGCCAGCAGCGTACAAGGACTAGCCACCGGGGAGCTGTTTTTT. Protein sequence: CASSVQGLATGELFF. V usage is TRBV9 and J usage is TRBJ2-2; 8 nucleotides align to TRBD2. The CDR3 length is 15 residues. From germline, CDR1 is SGDLS and CDR2 YYNGEE. V trimming: 1 base; J trimming: 4 bases; junction bases outside the gene matches: 3.

This clonotype was detected ten times or more. The chain links TRBV24-1 to TRBJ2-2, with D tentatively TRBD1 (6 bases). Germline lookup yields CDR1 KGHDR and CDR2 SFDVKD. V lost 3 bases to trimming and J lost 7 bases, with 14 bases between them. This CDR3 spans 15 amino acids. This CDR3 reads CATSDITGIGGELFF. CDR3 DNA sequence: TGTGCCACCAGTGATATCACAGGGATCGGCGGGGAGCTGTTTTTT.

Points on this clonotype: A single base separates this from a much larger clone, so it may be a read error. The CDR3 does not close with the conserved phenylalanine or tryptophan, likely indicating a read error. The chain uses TRBV7-9 and TRBJ2-5, with TRBD1 matching 7 bases. CDR1 and CDR2 from the germline V gene are SEHNR and FQNEAQ (reference sequence). Germline trimming cut 6 bases from V and 4 bases from J; bases unmatched to any gene: 8. The CDR3 length is 14 residues. The CDR3 loop is CASRPTGAGETQYS. In DNA form, the CDR3 reads TGTGCCAGCAGACCAACAGGGGCGGGAGAGACCCAGTACTCC.

Only a few counts were recorded for this clonotype. The rearrangement uses TRBV12-3 or TRBV12-4 and TRBJ2-7; D possibly corresponds to TRBD1 (6 bases). The CDR3 is made up of 11 amino acids. V was clipped by 3 bases and J by 9 bases, with 9 bases between them. Here the CDR3 DNA reads TGTGCCAGCAGTTTGGGGGCTGGGCAGTACTTC. Translated: CASSLGAGQYF.

The sample holds a few counts of this clonotype. The V gene is TRBV5-6, the J gene TRBJ1-4; no clear D. Germline lookup yields CDR1 SGHDT and CDR2 YYEEEE. The CDR3 runs 14 residues. V shed 0 bases and J shed 5 bases, with 8 bases lying between them. The DNA of the CDR3 is TGTGCCAGCAGCTTGGAGGGCAGAAATGAAAAACTGTTTTTT. It encodes CASSLEGRNEKLFF.

V is TRBV7-2 and J is TRBJ1-6; 7 bases match TRBD1. Per germline, CDR1 SGHTA and CDR2 FQGNSA. V lost 1 base to trimming and J lost 14 bases; unmatched junction nucleotides: 11. This CDR3 spans 15 amino acids. In DNA, the CDR3 is TGTGCCAGCAGCTTAGATGCAGGGGGGCTCGGATCCCTCCACTTT. Translating it yields CASSLDAGGLGSLHF.

This clonotype appeared a few times. V usage is TRBV20-1 and J usage is TRBJ1-2; 9 nucleotides agree with TRBD1. The CDR3 spans 18 residues. Losses at the gene ends were 1 base for V and 0 bases for J; bases not matched to a gene: 12. Germline V gene data show CDR1 as DFQATT and CDR2 as SNEGSKA (reference sequence). The DNA of the CDR3 is TGCAGTGCTAGAGTATCCCGGGACAGGGTCTTAGCTAACTATGGCTACACCTTC. Translating it yields CSARVSRDRVLANYGYTF.

This chain connects TRBV6-4 to TRBJ2-7; D may be TRBD1 (6 bases). The CDR3 sequence is 13 residues long. Trimming stripped 9 bases from V and 3 bases from J, with 15 bases between. CDR1 is MRHNA and CDR2 is SNTAGT in the germline V gene. CDR3 protein: CASQKDRDYEQYF. The CDR3 DNA is TGTGCCAGTCAGAAGGACAGAGACTACGAGCAGTACTTC.

CDR3 in DNA: TGCAGTGCTAGGGGACTAGCGCCCCAGGCCCAGTACTTC. Amino acids: CSARGLAPQAQYF. The gene calls are TRBV20-1 and TRBJ2-5; 10 positions agree with TRBD2. V shed 3 bases, J shed 9 bases, and the junction held 7 bases outside the gene matches. The CDR3 sequence is 13 residues long. CDR1 is DFQATT, CDR2 SNEGSKA, per germline (reference sequence).

The rearrangement joins TRBV7-9 to TRBJ1-5; unclear D gene. Germline loops: CDR1 SEHNR, CDR2 FQNEAQ (reference sequence). V lost 5 bases to trimming and J lost 3 bases, with 23 bases between them. The CDR3 sequence is 18 residues long. Here the CDR3 DNA reads TGTGCCAGCAGCGATTCTAATTTCCCCGGGGATGACAATCAGCCCCAGCATTTT. It codes for CASSDSNFPGDDNQPQHF.

V and J are TRBV9 and TRBJ2-7; D gene uncertain. V dropped 0 bases and J dropped 6 bases, with 7 bases sitting between them. Germline assignment: CDR1 SGDLS and CDR2 YYNGEE. The CDR3 runs 12 residues. The CDR3 sequence: CASSVEASEQYF. CDR3 nucleotides: TGTGCCAGCAGCGTAGAGGCTAGCGAGCAGTACTTC.

This clonotype was seen many times. The V and J genes are TRBV9 and TRBJ1-6; no clear D gene. Trimming took off 3 bases at V and 9 bases at J, with 16 bases between the two ends. CDR1 SGDLS and CDR2 YYNGEE come from the germline V gene. The CDR3 loop spans 15 amino acids. The CDR3, as DNA: TGTGCCAGCAGCGATGAGCAGTGGAAGGGTTCACCCCTCCACTTT. This encodes CASSDEQWKGSPLHF.

This sequence joins TRBV7-9 and TRBJ2-7; 11 bases are shared with TRBD1. This CDR3 spans 15 amino acids. Germline V gene sequence: CDR1 SEHNR, CDR2 FQNEAQ (reference sequence). Trimming cost V 5 bases and J 6 bases; bases outside gene matches: 9. CDR3 DNA: TGTGCCAGCAGCCCCGGGACAGGGGGAAAGGGCGAGCAGTACTTC. Residues: CASSPGTGGKGEQYF.

The chain employs TRBV7-9 and TRBJ2-5; D is unclear. This CDR3 has 13 amino acids. V was cut by 3 bases and J by 4 bases, with 9 bases left in between. Germline V CDR1 and CDR2: SEHNR, FQNEAQ (reference sequence). For the CDR3, the DNA is TGTGCCAGCAGCTTTCGCCCGGCAGAGACCCAGTACTTC. This encodes CASSFRPAETQYF.

Remarks on this clonotype: A far larger clone is only one base removed, so a read error is likely. The CDR3 end shows no conserved phenylalanine or tryptophan, and so a read error is likely. The chain has TRBV19 and TRBJ1-1, with a tentative D call TRBD1 (6 bases). Trimming removed 5 bases at V and 5 bases at J, with 9 bases between. CDR3 length: 12 residues. The germline V gene encodes CDR1 LNHDA and CDR2 SQIVND (reference sequence). The CDR3 spells CASSGTGTEAFS. The DNA of the CDR3 is TGTGCCAGTAGTGGAACAGGGACTGAAGCTTTCTCT.

The chain employs TRBV7-9 and TRBJ1-1; 11 bases line up with TRBD1. The V and J ends lost 3 bases and 6 bases, in that order; junction bases with no gene match: 3. The CDR3 is 14 residues long. Germline CDR1 reads SEHNR; CDR2 reads FQNEAQ (reference sequence). The CDR3 nucleotides are TGTGCCAGCAGCTTCGGACAGGGGGCCGCTGAAGCTTTCTTT. Translation: CASSFGQGAAEAFF. The variable domain in full, completed from reference TRBV7-9 and TRBJ1-1, reads DTGVSQNPRHKITKRGQNVTFRCDPISEHNRLYWYRQTLGQGPEFLTYFQNEAQLEKSRLLSDRFSAERPKGSFSTLEIQRTEQGDSAMYLCASSFGQGAAEAFFGQGTRLTVV.

This clonotype was recorded only once. J is TRBJ1-1 and V is TRBV9; D uncertain. Germline V lookup: CDR1 SGDLS, CDR2 YYNGEE. Between the trimmed V and J ends, which lost 4 bases and 11 bases, there was a span of 18 bases. The CDR3 has 13 residues. CDR3 in DNA: TGTGCCAGCAGCCCTGTTTCGGCAGAAGGTGCTTTCTTT. Its translation is CASSPVSAEGAFF. The full variable domain, with the rest looked up from reference TRBV9 and TRBJ1-1, is DSGVTQTPKHLITATGQRVTLRCSPRSGDLSVYWYQQSLDQGLQFLIQYYNGEERAKGNILERFSAQQFPDLHSELNLSSLELGDSALYFCASSPVSAEGAFFGQGTRLTVV.

The sample holds a few counts of this clonotype. The genes are TRBV20-1 and TRBJ2-2; D is unclear. Per germline, CDR1 DFQATT and CDR2 SNEGSKA (reference sequence). With 6 bases removed from V and 4 bases from J, the gap between germline ends came to 12 bases. The CDR3 is 13 residues long. CDR3 sequence (DNA): TGCAGTGCCGTCCACTCCTCCACCGGGGAGCTGTTTTTT. The encoded protein is CSAVHSSTGELFF.

This clonotype appeared a few times. This chain joins TRBV20-1 and TRBJ2-7, with D perhaps matching TRBD1 or TRBD2 (5 bases each). In germline, CDR1 is DFQATT, CDR2 SNEGSKA (reference sequence). V dropped 3 bases and J dropped 0 bases, with 12 bases sitting between them. The CDR3 totals 14 residues. CDR3: CSASVGTVSYEQYF. DNA for the CDR3: TGCAGTGCTAGTGTAGGGACCGTCTCCTACGAGCAGTACTTC.

This clonotype was recorded only once. The chain employs TRBV6-1 and TRBJ2-6; tentatively, D is TRBD1 (5 bases). This CDR3 has 13 residues. Per germline, CDR1 MNHNS and CDR2 SASEGT. Trimming took off 6 bases at V and 8 bases at J, with 11 bases between the two ends. The CDR3 region has the DNA TGTGCCAGCAGGGCGGCAGGGACCAACGTCCTGACTTTC. Protein product: CASRAAGTNVLTF.

This clonotype has more than one count but fewer than ten. This chain connects TRBV7-2 to TRBJ2-2; D may match TRBD1 or TRBD2 (5 bases each). Germline loops: CDR1 SGHTA, CDR2 FQGNSA. The CDR3 is 15 amino acids. Between the trimmed V and J ends, which lost 4 bases and 1 base, there was a span of 10 bases. CDR3 loop: CASSYGTENTGELFF. The CDR3 region has the DNA TGTGCCAGCAGCTACGGGACGGAGAACACCGGGGAGCTGTTTTTT. Drawing the rest from reference TRBV7-2 and TRBJ2-2, the complete variable domain is GAGVSQSPSNKVTEKGKDVELRCDPISGHTALYWYRQSLGQGLEFLIYFQGNSAPDKSGLPSDRFSAERTGGSVSTLTIQRTQQEDSAVYLCASSYGTENTGELFFGEGSRLTVL.

The V and J genes are TRBV14 and TRBJ2-2, with 9 bases fitting TRBD1. The germline V gene has CDR1 SGHDN and CDR2 FVKESK. J lost 4 bases, V lost 1 base, and 7 bases had no gene match. This CDR3 region has 17 residues. This chain's CDR3 is CASSQGGQGRSTGELFF. The CDR3 DNA is TGTGCCAGCAGCCAAGGGGGACAGGGTCGTAGCACCGGGGAGCTGTTTTTT.

This clonotype was seen more than once but under ten times. The rearrangement links TRBV7-9 to TRBJ1-5; no reliable D call. This CDR3 region has 16 residues. Trimming took off 4 bases at V and 7 bases at J, with 20 bases between the two ends. Per germline, CDR1 SEHNR and CDR2 FQNEAQ (reference sequence). CDR3 bases: TGTGCCAGCAGCTCTTACCCAAACGTGGCCGGGCAGCCCCAGCATTTT. Residues: CASSSYPNVAGQPQHF.

This clonotype has just a few counts. The rearrangement joins TRBV7-9 to TRBJ1-3; D is uncertain. CDR3 length: 15 amino acids. Trimming left V 4 bases short and J 0 bases short, with 10 bases between. Looked up from germline, CDR1 is SEHNR and CDR2 is FQNEAQ (reference sequence). CDR3 coding DNA: TGTGCCAGCAGCTCCCCACTCAACTCTGGAAACACCATATATTTT. The encoded protein is CASSSPLNSGNTIYF.

The chain couples TRBV6-1 to TRBJ1-1; no definite D call. V lost 1 base, J lost 2 bases, and 11 bases lay in between. Germline values: CDR1 MNHNS, CDR2 SASEGT. The CDR3 sequence is 15 residues long. The CDR3 DNA reads as TGTGCCAGCAGTGAAGGCCTGTACCTCAACACTGAAGCTTTCTTT. This encodes CASSEGLYLNTEAFF.

The V call is TRBV7-9, the J call TRBJ1-6; TRBD1 matches 7 bases. V was clipped by 2 bases and J by 9 bases; unmatched bases: 10. CDR3 length: 16 amino acids. Looked up from germline, CDR1 is SEHNR and CDR2 is FQNEAQ (reference sequence). Written as DNA, the CDR3 is TGTGCCAGCAGCTTACACAGGACAGGTTCGAGTTCACCCCTCCACTTT. The encoded protein is CASSLHRTGSSSPLHF.

The chain recombines TRBV12-3 or TRBV12-4 with TRBJ1-2, with a possible D match to TRBD1 (6 bases). Between the trimmed V and J ends, which lost 1 base and 5 bases, there was a span of 11 bases. The CDR3 contains 14 residues. Here the CDR3 reads CASSLGTVRYGYTF. The CDR3 DNA reads as TGTGCCAGCAGTTTAGGGACAGTTAGATATGGCTACACCTTC.

This clonotype appeared a few times. A read error may produce the germline difference seen at one junction end. The chain recombines TRBV10-3 with TRBJ1-5; D unresolved. This CDR3 comprises 13 residues. Germline CDR1 and CDR2: ENHRY and SYGVKD. The CDR3 spells CASSRRRDQPQHF. The CDR3 bases are TGTGCCAGCAGTCGAAGGCGCGATCAGCCCCAGCATTTT.